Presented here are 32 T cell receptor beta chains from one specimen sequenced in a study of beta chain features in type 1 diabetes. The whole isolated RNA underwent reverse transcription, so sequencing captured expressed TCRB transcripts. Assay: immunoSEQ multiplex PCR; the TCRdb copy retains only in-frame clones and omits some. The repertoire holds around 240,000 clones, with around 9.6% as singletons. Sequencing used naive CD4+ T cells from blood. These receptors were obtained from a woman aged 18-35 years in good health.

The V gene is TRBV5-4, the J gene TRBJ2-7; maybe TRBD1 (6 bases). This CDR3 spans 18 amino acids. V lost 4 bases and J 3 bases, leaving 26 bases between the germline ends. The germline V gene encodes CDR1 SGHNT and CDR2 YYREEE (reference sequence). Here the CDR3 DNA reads TGTGCCAGCAGCCAAGACGACCCAGGGGCTACCCTCATCTACGAGCAGTACTTC. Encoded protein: CASSQDDPGATLIYEQYF.

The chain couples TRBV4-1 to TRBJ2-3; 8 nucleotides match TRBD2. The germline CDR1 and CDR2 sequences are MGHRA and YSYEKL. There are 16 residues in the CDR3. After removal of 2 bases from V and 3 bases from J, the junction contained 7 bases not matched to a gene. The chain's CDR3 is CASSQIEASGTDTQYF. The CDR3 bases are TGCGCCAGCAGCCAAATAGAGGCTAGCGGGACAGATACGCAGTATTTT.

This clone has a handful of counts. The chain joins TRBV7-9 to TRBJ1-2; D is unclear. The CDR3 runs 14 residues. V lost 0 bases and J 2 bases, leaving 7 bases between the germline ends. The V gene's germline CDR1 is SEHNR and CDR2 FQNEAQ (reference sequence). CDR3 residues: CASSLASGNYGYTF. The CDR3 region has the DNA TGTGCCAGCAGCTTAGCGTCAGGAAACTATGGCTACACCTTC.

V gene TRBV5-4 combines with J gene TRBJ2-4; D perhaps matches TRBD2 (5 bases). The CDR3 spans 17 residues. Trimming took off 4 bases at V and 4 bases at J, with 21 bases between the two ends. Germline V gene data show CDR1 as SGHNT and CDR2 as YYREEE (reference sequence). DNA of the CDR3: TGTGCCAGCAGCCACGAAGTGGGGAGAGGCAAAAAAAACATTCAGTACTTC. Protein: CASSHEVGRGKKNIQYF.

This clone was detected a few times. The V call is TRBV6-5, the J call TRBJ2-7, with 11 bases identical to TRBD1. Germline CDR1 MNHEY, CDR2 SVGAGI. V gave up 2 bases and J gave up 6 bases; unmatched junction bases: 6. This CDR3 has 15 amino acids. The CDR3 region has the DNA TGTGCCAGCAGTTACCTCCGGACAGGGGGCGGCGAGCAGTACTTC. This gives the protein CASSYLRTGGGEQYF.

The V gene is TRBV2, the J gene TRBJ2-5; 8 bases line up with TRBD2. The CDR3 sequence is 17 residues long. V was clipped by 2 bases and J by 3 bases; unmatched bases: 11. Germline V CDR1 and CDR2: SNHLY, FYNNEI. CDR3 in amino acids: CASSESLLAGHEETQYF. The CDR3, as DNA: TGTGCCAGCAGTGAAAGCCTTCTAGCGGGCCATGAAGAGACCCAGTACTTC.

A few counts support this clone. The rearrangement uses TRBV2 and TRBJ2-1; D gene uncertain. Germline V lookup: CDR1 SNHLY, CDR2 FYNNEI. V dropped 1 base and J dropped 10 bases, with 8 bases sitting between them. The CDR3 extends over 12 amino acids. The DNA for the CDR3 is TGTGCCAGCAGTGAAGGGCTCGGGGAGCAGTTCTTC. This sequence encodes CASSEGLGEQFF.

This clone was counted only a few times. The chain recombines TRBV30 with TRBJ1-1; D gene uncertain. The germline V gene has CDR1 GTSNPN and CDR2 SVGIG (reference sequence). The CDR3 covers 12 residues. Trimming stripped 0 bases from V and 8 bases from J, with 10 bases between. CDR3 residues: CAWSVYQAEAFF. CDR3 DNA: TGTGCCTGGAGTGTATATCAGGCCGAAGCTTTCTTT. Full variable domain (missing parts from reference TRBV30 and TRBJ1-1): SQTIHQWPATLVQPVGSPLSLECTVEGTSNPNLYWYRQAAGRGLQLLFYSVGIGQISSEVPQNLSASRPQDRQFILSSKKLLLSDSGFYLCAWSVYQAEAFFGQGTRLTVV.

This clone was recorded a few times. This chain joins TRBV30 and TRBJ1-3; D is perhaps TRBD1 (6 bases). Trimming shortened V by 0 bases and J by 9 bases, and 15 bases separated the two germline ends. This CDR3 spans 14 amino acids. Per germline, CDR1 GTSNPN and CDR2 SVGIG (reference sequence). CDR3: CAWSVLGPRGTIYF. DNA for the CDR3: TGTGCCTGGAGTGTACTCGGACCCAGGGGCACCATATATTTT.

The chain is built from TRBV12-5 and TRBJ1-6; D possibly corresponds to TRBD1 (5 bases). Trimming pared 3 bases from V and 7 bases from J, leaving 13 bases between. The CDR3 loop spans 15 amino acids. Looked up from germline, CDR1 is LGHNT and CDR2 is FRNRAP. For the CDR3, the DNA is TGTGCTAGTGGTTTTTGGCAGGGACTCAATTCACCCCTCCACTTT. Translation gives CASGFWQGLNSPLHF.

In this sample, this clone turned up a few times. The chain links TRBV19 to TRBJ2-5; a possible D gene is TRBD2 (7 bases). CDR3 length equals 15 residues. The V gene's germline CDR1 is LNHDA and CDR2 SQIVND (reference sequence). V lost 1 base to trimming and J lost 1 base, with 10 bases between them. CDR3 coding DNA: TGTGCCAGTAGTATAGCGGGGGGCCGCCAAGAGACCCAGTACTTC. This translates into CASSIAGGRQETQYF.

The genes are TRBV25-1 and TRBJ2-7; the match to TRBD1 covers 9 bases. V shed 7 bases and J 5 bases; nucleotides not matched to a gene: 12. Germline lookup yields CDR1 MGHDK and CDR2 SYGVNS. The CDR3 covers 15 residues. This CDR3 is CASIPGTGWIHEQYF. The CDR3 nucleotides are TGTGCCAGCATTCCCGGGACAGGGTGGATCCACGAGCAGTACTTC.

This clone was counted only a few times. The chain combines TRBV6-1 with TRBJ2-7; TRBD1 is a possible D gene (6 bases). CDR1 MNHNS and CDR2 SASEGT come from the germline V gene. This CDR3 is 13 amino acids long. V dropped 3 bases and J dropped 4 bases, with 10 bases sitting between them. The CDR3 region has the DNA TGTGCCAGCAGTGACAGGGGACATTACGAGCAGTACTTC. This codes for CASSDRGHYEQYF.

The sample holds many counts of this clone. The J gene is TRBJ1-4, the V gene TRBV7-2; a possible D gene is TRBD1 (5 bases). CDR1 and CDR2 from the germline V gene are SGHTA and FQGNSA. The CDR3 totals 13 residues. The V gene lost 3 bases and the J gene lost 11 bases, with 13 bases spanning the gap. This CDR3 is CASSLALRQKLFF. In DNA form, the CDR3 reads TGTGCCAGCAGCTTGGCCCTTAGACAGAAACTGTTTTTT.

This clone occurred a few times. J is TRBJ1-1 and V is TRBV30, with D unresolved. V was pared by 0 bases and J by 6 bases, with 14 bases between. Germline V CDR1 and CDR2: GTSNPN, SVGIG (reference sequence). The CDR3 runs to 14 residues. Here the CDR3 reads CAWSVRPGTSEAFF. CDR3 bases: TGTGCCTGGAGTGTAAGACCGGGAACATCTGAAGCTTTCTTT.

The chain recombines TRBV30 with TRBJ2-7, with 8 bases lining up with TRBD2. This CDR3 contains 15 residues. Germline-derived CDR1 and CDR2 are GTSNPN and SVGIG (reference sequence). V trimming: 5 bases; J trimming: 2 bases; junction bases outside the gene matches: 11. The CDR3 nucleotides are TGTGCCTGGCTGACCACGGGGGGGAGGCCCTACGAGCAGTACTTC. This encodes CAWLTTGGRPYEQYF.

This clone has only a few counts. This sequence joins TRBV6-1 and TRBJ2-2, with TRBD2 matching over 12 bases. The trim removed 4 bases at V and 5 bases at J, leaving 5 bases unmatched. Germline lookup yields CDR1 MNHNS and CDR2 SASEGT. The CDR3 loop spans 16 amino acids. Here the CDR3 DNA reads TGTGCCAGCAGTGCACTAGCGGGGGGAAGGACCGGGGAGCTGTTTTTT. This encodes CASSALAGGRTGELFF.

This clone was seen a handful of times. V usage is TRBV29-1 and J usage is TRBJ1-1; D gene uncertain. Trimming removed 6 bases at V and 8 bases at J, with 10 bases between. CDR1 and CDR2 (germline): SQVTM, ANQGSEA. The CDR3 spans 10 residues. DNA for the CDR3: TGCAGCGTGGATGTGAGGGAAGCTTTCTTT. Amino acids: CSVDVREAFF.

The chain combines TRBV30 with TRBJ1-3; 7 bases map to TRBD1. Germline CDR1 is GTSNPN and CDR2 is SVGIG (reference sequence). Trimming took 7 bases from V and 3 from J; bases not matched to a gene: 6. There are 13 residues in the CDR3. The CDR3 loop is CASQGGVGNTIYF. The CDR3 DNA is TGTGCCTCCCAGGGGGGAGTTGGAAACACCATATATTTT. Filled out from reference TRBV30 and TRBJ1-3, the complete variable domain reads SQTIHQWPATLVQPVGSPLSLECTVEGTSNPNLYWYRQAAGRGLQLLFYSVGIGQISSEVPQNLSASRPQDRQFILSSKKLLLSDSGFYLCASQGGVGNTIYFGEGSWLTVV.

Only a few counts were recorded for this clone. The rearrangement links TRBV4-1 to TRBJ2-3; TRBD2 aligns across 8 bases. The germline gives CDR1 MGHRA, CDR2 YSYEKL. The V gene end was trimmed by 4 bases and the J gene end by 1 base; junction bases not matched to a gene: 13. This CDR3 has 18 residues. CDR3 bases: TGCGCCAGCAGCCTTGGAGGCGGGGGGTGGGTCGGCACAGATACGCAGTATTTT. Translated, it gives CASSLGGGGWVGTDTQYF.

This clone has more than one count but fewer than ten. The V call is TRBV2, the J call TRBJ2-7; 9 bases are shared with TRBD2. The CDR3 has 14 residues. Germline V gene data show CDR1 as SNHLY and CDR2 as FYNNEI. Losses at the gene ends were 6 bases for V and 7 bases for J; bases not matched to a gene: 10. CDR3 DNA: TGTGCCAGCAGATATGCGCGGGAGGGCCCGGAGCAGTACTTC. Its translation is CASRYAREGPEQYF.

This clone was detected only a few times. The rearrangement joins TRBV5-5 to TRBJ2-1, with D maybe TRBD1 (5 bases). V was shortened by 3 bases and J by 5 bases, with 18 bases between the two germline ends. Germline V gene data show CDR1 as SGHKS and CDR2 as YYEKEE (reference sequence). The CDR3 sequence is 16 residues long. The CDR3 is CASSSTAGSPDNEQFF. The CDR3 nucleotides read TGTGCCAGCAGCTCCACTGCAGGGTCTCCGGACAATGAGCAGTTCTTC. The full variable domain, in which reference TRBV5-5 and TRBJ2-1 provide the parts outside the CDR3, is DAGVTQSPTHLIKTRGQQVTLRCSPISGHKSVSWYQQVLGQGPQFIFQYYEKEERGRGNFPDRFSARQFPNYSSELNVNALLLGDSALYLCASSSTAGSPDNEQFFGPGTRLTVL.

Here the CDR3 reads CASSRQGDGYTF. CDR3 coding DNA: TGTGCCAGCAGCAGACAGGGGGATGGCTACACCTTC. The V and J genes are TRBV6-1 and TRBJ1-2, with 9 positions matching TRBD1. The CDR3 sequence is 12 residues long. J gave up 6 bases and V 6 bases, and 2 bases lay outside the gene matches. Germline V gene sequence: CDR1 MNHNS, CDR2 SASEGT.

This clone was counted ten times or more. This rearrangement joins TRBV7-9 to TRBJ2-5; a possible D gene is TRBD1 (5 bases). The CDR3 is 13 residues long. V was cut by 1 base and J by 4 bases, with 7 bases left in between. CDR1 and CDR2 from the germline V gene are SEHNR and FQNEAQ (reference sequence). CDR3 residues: CASSLEGVETQYF. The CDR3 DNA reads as TGTGCCAGCAGCTTAGAAGGGGTAGAGACCCAGTACTTC.

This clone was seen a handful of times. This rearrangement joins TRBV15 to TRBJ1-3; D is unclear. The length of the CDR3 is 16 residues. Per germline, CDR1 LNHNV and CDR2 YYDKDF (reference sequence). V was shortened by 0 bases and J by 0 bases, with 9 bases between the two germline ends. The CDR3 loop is CATSRDAGLSGNTIYF. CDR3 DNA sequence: TGTGCCACCAGCAGAGATGCAGGCCTCTCTGGAAACACCATATATTTT.

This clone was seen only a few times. The CDR3 DNA sequence: TGTGCCATCGGTGGAGGGCCCCGGAACGTAGATACGCAGTATTTT. Translation gives CAIGGGPRNVDTQYF. The chain employs TRBV10-3 and TRBJ2-3; D perhaps matches TRBD2 (6 bases). The CDR3 is made up of 15 amino acids. Germline V CDR1 and CDR2: ENHRY, SYGVKD. Trimming shortened V by 8 bases and J by 5 bases, and 20 bases separated the two germline ends.

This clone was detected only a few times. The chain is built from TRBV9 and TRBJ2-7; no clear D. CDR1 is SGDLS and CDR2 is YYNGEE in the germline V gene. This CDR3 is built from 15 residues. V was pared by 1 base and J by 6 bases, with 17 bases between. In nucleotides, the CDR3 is TGTGCCAGCAGCGTATTTAGTTCTAGAGTCTCCGAGCAGTACTTC. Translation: CASSVFSSRVSEQYF.

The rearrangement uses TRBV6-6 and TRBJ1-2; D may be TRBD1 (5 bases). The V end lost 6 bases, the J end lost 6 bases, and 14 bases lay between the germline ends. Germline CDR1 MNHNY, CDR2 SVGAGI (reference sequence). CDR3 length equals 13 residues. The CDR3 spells CASRRERGDGYTF. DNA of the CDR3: TGTGCCAGCAGGCGGGAGCGGGGGGATGGCTACACCTTC.

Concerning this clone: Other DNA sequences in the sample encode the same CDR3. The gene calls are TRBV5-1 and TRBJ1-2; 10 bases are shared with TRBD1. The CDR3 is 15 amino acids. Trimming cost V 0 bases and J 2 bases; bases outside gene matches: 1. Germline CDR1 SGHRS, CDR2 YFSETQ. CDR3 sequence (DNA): TGCGCCAGCAGCTTGGGACAGGGGGCCAACTATGGCTACACCTTC. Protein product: CASSLGQGANYGYTF.

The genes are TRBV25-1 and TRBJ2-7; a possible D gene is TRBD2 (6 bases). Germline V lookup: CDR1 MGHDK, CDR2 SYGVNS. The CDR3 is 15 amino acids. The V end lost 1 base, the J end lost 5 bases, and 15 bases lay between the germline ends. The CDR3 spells CASSEFKEGRNEQYF. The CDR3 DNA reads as TGTGCCAGCAGTGAATTTAAGGAGGGACGGAACGAGCAGTACTTC.

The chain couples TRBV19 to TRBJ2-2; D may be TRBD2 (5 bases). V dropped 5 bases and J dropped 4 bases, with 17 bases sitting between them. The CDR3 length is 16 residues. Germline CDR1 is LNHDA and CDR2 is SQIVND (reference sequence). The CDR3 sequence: CASSAPRGSGTGELFF. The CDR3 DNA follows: TGTGCCAGTAGTGCCCCCCGCGGAAGCGGCACCGGGGAGCTGTTTTTT.

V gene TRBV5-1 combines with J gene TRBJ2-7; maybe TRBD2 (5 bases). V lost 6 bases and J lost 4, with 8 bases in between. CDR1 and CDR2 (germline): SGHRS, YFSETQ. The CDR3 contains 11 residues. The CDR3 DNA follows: TGCGCCAGCAAGGGAGAGTACGAGCAGTACTTC. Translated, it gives CASKGEYEQYF.